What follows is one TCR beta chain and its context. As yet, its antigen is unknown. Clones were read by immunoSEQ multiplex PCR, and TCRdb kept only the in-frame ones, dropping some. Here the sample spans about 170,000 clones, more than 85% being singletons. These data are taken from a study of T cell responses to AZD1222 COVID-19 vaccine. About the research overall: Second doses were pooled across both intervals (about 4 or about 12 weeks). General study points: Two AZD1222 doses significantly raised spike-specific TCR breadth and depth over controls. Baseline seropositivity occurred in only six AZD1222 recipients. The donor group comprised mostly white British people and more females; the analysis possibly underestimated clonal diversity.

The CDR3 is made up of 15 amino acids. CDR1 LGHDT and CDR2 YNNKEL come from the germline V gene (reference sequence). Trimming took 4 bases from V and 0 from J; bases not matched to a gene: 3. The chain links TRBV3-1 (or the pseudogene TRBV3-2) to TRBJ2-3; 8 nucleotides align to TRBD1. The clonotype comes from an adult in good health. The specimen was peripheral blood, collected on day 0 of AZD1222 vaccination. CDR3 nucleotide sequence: TGTGCCAGCAGCCCGACAGGGGCGAGCACAGATACGCAGTATTTT. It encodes CASSPTGASTDTQYF.